This is a list of T cell receptor beta chains from one sample in a study of blood T cell repertoires in COVID-19. Data came from immunoSEQ multiplex PCR; TCRdb stores just in-frame clones and leaves some out. The repertoire holds around 100,000 clones, with roughly 85% as singletons. The source material was peripheral blood. Source of these receptors: a woman between 65 and 79 years old with acute or convalescent COVID-19. Both conserved end residues are part of each CDR3. D genes are given only for firm matches. Expanded clones are given a class, and other clones once, few, many or no size at all.

clone_size: NA
d_call: NA
j_call: TRBJ1-2
v_call: TRBV19
cdr3_nt: TGTGCCAGTAGTAACGACAGGCCTGACTACTATGGCTACACCTTC
cdr3_aa: CASSNDRPDYYGYTF

clone_size: NA
d_call: NA
j_call: TRBJ1-2
v_call: TRBV6-1
cdr3_nt: TGTGCCAGCAGTGAAGCTCCATCCGCGGGCTACACCTTC
cdr3_aa: CASSEAPSAGYTF

clone_size: NA
d_call: NA
j_call: TRBJ1-4
v_call: TRBV3-1/TRBV3-2
cdr3_nt: TGTGCCAGCAGCACACGGGACTCCGCGGATGAAAAACTGTTTTTT
cdr3_aa: CASSTRDSADEKLFF

clone_size: NA
d_call: TRBD1
j_call: TRBJ2-3
v_call: TRBV24-1
cdr3_nt: TGTGCCACCAGTGACGCGAAGGGGGCTAGCATGAGCACAGATACGCAGTATTTT
cdr3_aa: CATSDAKGASMSTDTQYF

clone_size: NA
d_call: TRBD2
j_call: TRBJ2-1
v_call: TRBV6-5
cdr3_nt: TGTGCCAGCAGTCCTACTAGCGGCCATGAGCAGTTCTTC
cdr3_aa: CASSPTSGHEQFF

clone_size: NA
d_call: NA
j_call: TRBJ1-6
v_call: TRBV9
cdr3_nt: TGTGCCAGCAGCGTAGATCCGGCATTGCGGAATTCACCCCTCCACTTT
cdr3_aa: CASSVDPALRNSPLHF

clone_size: once
d_call: NA
j_call: TRBJ1-6
v_call: TRBV27
cdr3_nt: TGTGCCAGCAGCTTTCCCTTGGGGAGCAATTCACCCCTCCACTTT
cdr3_aa: CASSFPLGSNSPLHF

clone_size: NA
d_call: NA
j_call: TRBJ2-3
v_call: TRBV2
cdr3_nt: TGTGCCAGCAGTCTTTTGACAGTGAGCACAGATACGCAGTATTTT
cdr3_aa: CASSLLTVSTDTQYF

clone_size: NA
d_call: TRBD1
j_call: TRBJ1-1
v_call: TRBV6-6
cdr3_nt: TGTGCCAGCAGCAACCGGGGGCAGGGGGAAGAAGCTTTCTTT
cdr3_aa: CASSNRGQGEEAFF

clone_size: NA
d_call: TRBD1
j_call: TRBJ1-3
v_call: TRBV4-1
cdr3_nt: TGCGCCAGCAGCCCGGGACAGGGGCCGGTCTCTGGAAACACCATATATTTT
cdr3_aa: CASSPGQGPVSGNTIYF

clone_size: NA
d_call: NA
j_call: TRBJ2-2
v_call: TRBV12-5
cdr3_nt: TGTGCTAGTGGTCTCTACGGGACCGGGGAGCTGTTTTTT
cdr3_aa: CASGLYGTGELFF

clone_size: NA
d_call: NA
j_call: TRBJ2-3
v_call: TRBV5-6
cdr3_nt: TGTGCCAGCAGCCCCTACACAGATACGCAGTATTTT
cdr3_aa: CASSPYTDTQYF

clone_size: NA
d_call: NA
j_call: TRBJ1-5
v_call: TRBV15
cdr3_nt: TGTGCCACCAGCAGAGATTTGGCACAGTATAGCAATCAGCCCCAGCATTTT
cdr3_aa: CATSRDLAQYSNQPQHF

clone_size: NA
d_call: NA
j_call: TRBJ2-2
v_call: TRBV11-2
cdr3_nt: TGTGCCAGCAGCTTATCAGGGCCCAACACCGGGGAGCTGTTTTTT
cdr3_aa: CASSLSGPNTGELFF

clone_size: NA
d_call: NA
j_call: TRBJ1-1
v_call: TRBV7-8
cdr3_nt: TGTGCCAGCAGCCCCCGGACAGTCAACACTGAAGCTTTCTTT
cdr3_aa: CASSPRTVNTEAFF

clone_size: NA
d_call: TRBD1
j_call: TRBJ1-2
v_call: TRBV6-1
cdr3_nt: TGTGCCAGCAGTGAATATGCCCCGGGACAGAGTCGAATCTATGGCTACACCTTC
cdr3_aa: CASSEYAPGQSRIYGYTF

clone_size: NA
d_call: TRBD1
j_call: TRBJ1-1
v_call: TRBV18
cdr3_nt: TGTGCCAGCTCACCGGTTCGGGGACAGGGAAGTTCTTCTGAAGCTTTCTTT
cdr3_aa: CASSPVRGQGSSSEAFF

clone_size: NA
d_call: NA
j_call: TRBJ1-5
v_call: TRBV9
cdr3_nt: TGTGCCAGCAGCTTTGGACAGATCAATCAGCCCCAGCATTTT
cdr3_aa: CASSFGQINQPQHF

clone_size: NA
d_call: TRBD1
j_call: TRBJ1-2
v_call: TRBV7-6
cdr3_nt: TGTGCCAGCAGCTCGGACAGGGCTCAAGGCTACACCTTC
cdr3_aa: CASSSDRAQGYTF

clone_size: NA
d_call: TRBD2
j_call: TRBJ2-3
v_call: TRBV7-9
cdr3_nt: TGTGCCAGCAGACTAGCGACGAGCACAGATACGCAGTATTTT
cdr3_aa: CASRLATSTDTQYF

clone_size: NA
d_call: NA
j_call: TRBJ1-1
v_call: TRBV2
cdr3_nt: TGTGCCAGCAGTGAAATCGGGACGGGAGAAGAAGCTTTCTTT
cdr3_aa: CASSEIGTGEEAFF

clone_size: NA
d_call: NA
j_call: TRBJ1-2
v_call: TRBV3-1/TRBV3-2
cdr3_nt: TGTGCCAGCAGCCCGCCGCGGTCCACTTTAAATGGCTACACCTTC
cdr3_aa: CASSPPRSTLNGYTF

clone_size: NA
d_call: NA
j_call: TRBJ1-2
v_call: TRBV3-1/TRBV3-2
cdr3_nt: TGTGCCAGCAGCCAAGATCTTGTACAGGGACGCTACACCTTC
cdr3_aa: CASSQDLVQGRYTF

clone_size: NA
d_call: TRBD1
j_call: TRBJ1-2
v_call: TRBV28
cdr3_nt: TGTGCCAGCAGTCGGGCGGGTCCGGGACAGGACTCTCGTGGCTACACCTTC
cdr3_aa: CASSRAGPGQDSRGYTF

clone_size: NA
d_call: NA
j_call: TRBJ1-1
v_call: TRBV21-1
cdr3_nt: TGTGCCAGCAGAATGTTCAGCACTGAAGCTTTCTTT
cdr3_aa: CASRMFSTEAFF

clone_size: few
d_call: NA
j_call: TRBJ1-1
v_call: TRBV14
cdr3_nt: TGTGCCAGCAGCAAACAGATGAACACTGAAGCTTTCTTT
cdr3_aa: CASSKQMNTEAFF

clone_size: NA
d_call: NA
j_call: TRBJ2-1
v_call: TRBV24-1
cdr3_nt: TGTGCCACCAGTGACGGAGGAGTAACCTACAATGAGCAGTTCTTC
cdr3_aa: CATSDGGVTYNEQFF

clone_size: once
d_call: NA
j_call: TRBJ2-6
v_call: TRBV27
cdr3_nt: TGTGCCAGCAGTTTCTCGGCTGGGGCCAACGTCCTGACTTTC
cdr3_aa: CASSFSAGANVLTF

clone_size: NA
d_call: TRBD1
j_call: TRBJ2-2
v_call: TRBV27
cdr3_nt: TGTGCCAGCAGTCCGGGACAGGGGATCGGGGAGCTGTTTTTT
cdr3_aa: CASSPGQGIGELFF

clone_size: NA
d_call: NA
j_call: TRBJ1-6
v_call: TRBV6-6
cdr3_nt: TGTGCCAGCAGTTACGCAGAAAATTCACCCCTCCACTTT
cdr3_aa: CASSYAENSPLHF

clone_size: NA
d_call: NA
j_call: TRBJ1-4
v_call: TRBV6-4
cdr3_nt: TGTGCCAGCAGCCGTATACGGAGGGTTAGGGAAAAACTGTTTTTT
cdr3_aa: CASSRIRRVREKLFF

clone_size: NA
d_call: NA
j_call: TRBJ1-3
v_call: TRBV28
cdr3_nt: TGTGCCAGCAGTTTAAGTATAGCCGGAGGGAATGGAAACACCATATATTTT
cdr3_aa: CASSLSIAGGNGNTIYF

clone_size: NA
d_call: TRBD1
j_call: TRBJ1-4
v_call: TRBV9
cdr3_nt: TGTGCCAGCAGCGTGAGCCGGGACAGGGGAGGCCAAAATGAAAAACTGTTTTTT
cdr3_aa: CASSVSRDRGGQNEKLFF

clone_size: NA
d_call: NA
j_call: TRBJ2-2
v_call: TRBV2
cdr3_nt: TGTGCCAGCAGATTAGCGGAGAACACCGGGGAGCTGTTTTTT
cdr3_aa: CASRLAENTGELFF

clone_size: few
d_call: NA
j_call: TRBJ2-1
v_call: TRBV19
cdr3_nt: TGTGCCAGTAGTACTCAAACTAGAACGGGTGAGCAGTTCTTC
cdr3_aa: CASSTQTRTGEQFF

clone_size: NA
d_call: NA
j_call: TRBJ2-3
v_call: TRBV19
cdr3_nt: TGTGCCAGTAGTATAGCTAAGCGAGACACAGATACGCAGTATTTT
cdr3_aa: CASSIAKRDTDTQYF

clone_size: few
d_call: TRBD1
j_call: TRBJ1-1
v_call: TRBV10-3
cdr3_nt: TGTGCCATCAGTGGGACAGGGGGCGTTGGGACTGAAGCTTTCTTT
cdr3_aa: CAISGTGGVGTEAFF

clone_size: NA
d_call: TRBD1
j_call: TRBJ2-5
v_call: TRBV19
cdr3_nt: TGTGCCAGTAGTAGGACAGGGATGCGAGAGACCCAGTACTTC
cdr3_aa: CASSRTGMRETQYF

clone_size: NA
d_call: NA
j_call: TRBJ1-1
v_call: TRBV2
cdr3_nt: TGTGCCAGCAGTGTTCGGAGGAGGTGGACTTTCTTT
cdr3_aa: CASSVRRRWTFF

clone_size: many
d_call: NA
j_call: TRBJ2-2
v_call: TRBV19
cdr3_nt: TGTGCCAGTAGTATATCCGCGAACACCGGGGAGCTGTTTTTT
cdr3_aa: CASSISANTGELFF

clone_size: many
d_call: TRBD2
j_call: TRBJ2-5
v_call: TRBV18
cdr3_nt: TGTGCCAGCTCGAGGGGACTAGCGGCCTTAGAGACCAGGGAGTACTTC
cdr3_aa: CASSRGLAALETREYF

clone_size: NA
d_call: NA
j_call: TRBJ1-1
v_call: TRBV5-1
cdr3_nt: TGCGCCAGCAGCTTACGGGTCCTGAACACTGAAGCTTTCTTT
cdr3_aa: CASSLRVLNTEAFF

clone_size: NA
d_call: TRBD1
j_call: TRBJ2-2
v_call: TRBV9
cdr3_nt: TGTGCCAGCAGCGTAGGTGGGGCAGGGGGATACACCGGGGAGCTGTTTTTT
cdr3_aa: CASSVGGAGGYTGELFF

clone_size: NA
d_call: TRBD2
j_call: TRBJ2-1
v_call: TRBV4-1
cdr3_nt: TGCGCCAGCAGCCTCCGGGCGGGGGGCGAACACAATGAGCAGTTCTTC
cdr3_aa: CASSLRAGGEHNEQFF

clone_size: NA
d_call: TRBD1
j_call: TRBJ1-2
v_call: TRBV7-3
cdr3_nt: TGTGCCAGCAGCTTGGGGCCCCTCGAGGGGGCTTCTGGCTACACCTTC
cdr3_aa: CASSLGPLEGASGYTF

clone_size: NA
d_call: TRBD1
j_call: TRBJ1-1
v_call: TRBV5-1
cdr3_nt: TGCGCCAGCAGCTTGAGGACAGGGGGTAACACTGAAGCTTTCTTT
cdr3_aa: CASSLRTGGNTEAFF

clone_size: NA
d_call: NA
j_call: TRBJ1-2
v_call: TRBV7-2
cdr3_nt: TGTGCCAGCAGACGAACGCGGGCGACAGGAACCTATAACTATGGCTACACCTTC
cdr3_aa: CASRRTRATGTYNYGYTF

clone_size: NA
d_call: NA
j_call: TRBJ1-6
v_call: TRBV7-9
cdr3_nt: TGTGCCAGCAGCTTACTTTCCGGGGTTGCCGTTAATTCACCCCTCCACTTT
cdr3_aa: CASSLLSGVAVNSPLHF

clone_size: NA
d_call: TRBD1
j_call: TRBJ2-2
v_call: TRBV7-9
cdr3_nt: TGTGCCAGCAGCTTACAGGGGGCTCAGAACACCGGGGAGCTGTTTTTT
cdr3_aa: CASSLQGAQNTGELFF

clone_size: NA
d_call: TRBD1
j_call: TRBJ1-1
v_call: TRBV5-1
cdr3_nt: TGCGCCAGCAGCTGGGGACAGGGGAACACTGAAGCTTTCTTT
cdr3_aa: CASSWGQGNTEAFF

clone_size: NA
d_call: TRBD2
j_call: TRBJ2-7
v_call: TRBV27
cdr3_nt: TGTGCCAGCAGTTTAGGACTAGTTGACGAGCAGTACTTC
cdr3_aa: CASSLGLVDEQYF